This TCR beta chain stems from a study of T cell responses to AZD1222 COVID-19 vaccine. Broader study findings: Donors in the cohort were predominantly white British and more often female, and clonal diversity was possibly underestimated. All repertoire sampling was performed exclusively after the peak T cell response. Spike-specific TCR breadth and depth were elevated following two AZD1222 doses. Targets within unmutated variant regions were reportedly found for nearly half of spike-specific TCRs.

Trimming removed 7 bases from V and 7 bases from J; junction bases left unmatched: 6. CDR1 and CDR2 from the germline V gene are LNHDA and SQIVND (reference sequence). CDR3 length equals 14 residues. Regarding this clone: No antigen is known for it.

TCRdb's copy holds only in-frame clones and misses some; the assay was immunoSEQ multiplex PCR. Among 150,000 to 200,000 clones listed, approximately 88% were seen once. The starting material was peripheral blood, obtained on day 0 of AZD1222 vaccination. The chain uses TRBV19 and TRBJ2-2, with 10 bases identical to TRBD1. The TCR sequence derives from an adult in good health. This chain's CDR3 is CASTRQGAIGELFF. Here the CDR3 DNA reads TGTGCCAGTACGCGACAGGGGGCAATCGGGGAGCTGTTTTTT.